The 18 T cell receptor beta chains below come from one sample, sequenced in a study of blood T cell repertoires in COVID-19. Assay used: immunoSEQ multiplex PCR; TCRdb lists only in-frame clones, some missing. The table has under 300,000 clones, 85% to 90% seen once. Sequenced sample: PBMCs or T cells enriched from blood (not recorded which). These receptor sequences come from a man younger than 35 who had recovered from COVID-19.

The chain is built from TRBV2 and TRBJ2-3, with 10 bases matching TRBD2. Germline V gene sequence: CDR1 SNHLY, CDR2 FYNNEI. V lost 6 bases and J lost 0; bases outside the gene matches: 9. The CDR3 covers 17 residues. CDR3 sequence (DNA): TGTGCCAGCAGCGAGACTCGGACTAGCGGAAGCACAGATACGCAGTATTTT. Amino acid sequence: CASSETRTSGSTDTQYF.

V gene TRBV14 combines with J gene TRBJ1-1; 9 nucleotides match TRBD1. The CDR3 extends over 14 amino acids. The trim removed 4 bases at V and 4 bases at J, leaving 4 bases unmatched. Germline loops: CDR1 SGHDN, CDR2 FVKESK. The CDR3 region has the DNA TGTGCCAGCAGCCCAGGACAGGGGCCCACTGAAGCTTTCTTT. Translation gives CASSPGQGPTEAFF.

The chain employs TRBV20-1 and TRBJ1-2; D is ambiguous. The CDR3 is 10 residues long. Per germline, CDR1 DFQATT and CDR2 SNEGSKA (reference sequence). Trimming shortened V by 6 bases and J by 9 bases, and 11 bases separated the two germline ends. The CDR3 protein is CSAYGLSYTF. In DNA, the CDR3 is TGCAGTGCGTACGGACTCAGCTACACCTTC.

This clone was counted once. The chain carries TRBV28 and TRBJ2-7; 7 nucleotides align to TRBD1. Germline trimming cut 1 base from V and 4 bases from J; bases unmatched to any gene: 10. This CDR3 is 16 amino acids long. The germline CDR1 and CDR2 sequences are MDHEN and SYDVKM. The CDR3 protein is CASSLYPWTGSYEQYF. The CDR3 bases are TGTGCCAGCAGTTTATACCCCTGGACAGGCTCATACGAGCAGTACTTC.

V and J are TRBV3-1 (or the pseudogene TRBV3-2) and TRBJ2-2, with TRBD1 matching over 9 bases. The CDR3 has 16 residues. In germline, CDR1 is LGHDT, CDR2 YNNKEL (reference sequence). Germline trimming cut 4 bases from V and 5 bases from J; bases unmatched to any gene: 8. The CDR3 sequence is CASSPGTGSVTGELFF. The DNA of the CDR3 is TGTGCCAGCAGCCCAGGGACAGGGTCGGTTACCGGGGAGCTGTTTTTT.

This chain uses TRBV27 with TRBJ1-3; 7 bases align to TRBD1. Germline CDR1 and CDR2: MNHEY and SMNVEV (reference sequence). V lost 5 bases to trimming and J lost 0 bases; unmatched junction nucleotides: 7. The CDR3 sequence is 16 residues long. This CDR3 reads CASSLGQESSGNTIYF. Written as DNA, the CDR3 is TGTGCCAGCAGTCTCGGACAGGAGAGCTCTGGAAACACCATATATTTT.

The chain employs TRBV18 and TRBJ1-1; 8 bases are shared with TRBD1. Trimming took 5 bases from V and 3 from J; bases not matched to a gene: 2. Germline V gene lookup returns CDR1 KGHSH and CDR2 LQKENI. The CDR3 is 13 amino acids. In nucleotides, the CDR3 is TGTGCCAGCTCAAGACAGGGGCACACTGAAGCTTTCTTT. Amino acid sequence: CASSRQGHTEAFF.

J is TRBJ1-1 and V is TRBV7-9; D gene ambiguous. The CDR3 has 13 amino acids. V was shortened by 5 bases and J by 2 bases, with 9 bases between the two germline ends. Germline CDR1 and CDR2: SEHNR and FQNEAQ (reference sequence). The CDR3 spells CASSPRTNTEAFF. CDR3 sequence (DNA): TGTGCCAGCAGCCCCCGGACTAACACTGAAGCTTTCTTT.

A single count supports this clone. This chain links TRBV19 with TRBJ1-5, with 9 bases identical to TRBD1. Germline V gene lookup returns CDR1 LNHDA and CDR2 SQIVND (reference sequence). The CDR3 runs 13 residues. V lost 8 bases to trimming and J lost 5 bases; unmatched junction nucleotides: 4. The CDR3 spells CASGTGMYQPQHF. The CDR3 DNA sequence: TGTGCCAGTGGGACAGGGATGTATCAGCCCCAGCATTTT.

This chain joins TRBV10-2 and TRBJ1-4; D is uncertain. CDR1 and CDR2 (germline): WSHSY, SAAADI. The CDR3 consists of 15 residues. V was cut by 6 bases and J by 0 bases, with 11 bases left in between. In DNA form, the CDR3 reads TGCGCCAGCAGAGGACGGACTGCAACTAATGAAAAACTGTTTTTT. This sequence encodes CASRGRTATNEKLFF.

J is TRBJ2-1 and V is TRBV12-3 or TRBV12-4; D may be TRBD2 (6 bases). Trimming removed 5 bases at V and 7 bases at J, with 12 bases between. The CDR3 sequence is 13 residues long. In nucleotides, the CDR3 is TGTGCCAGCAGTAGCGGGTCTTTGAATGAGCAGTTCTTC. It codes for CASSSGSLNEQFF.

This chain connects TRBV30 to TRBJ2-7, with D perhaps TRBD1 (6 bases). The CDR3 has 12 amino acids. The V end was cut by 3 bases, the J end by 2 bases, with 8 bases between. Germline CDR1 GTSNPN, CDR2 SVGIG (reference sequence). The CDR3 loop reads CAWRRQAYEQYF. CDR3 nucleotides: TGTGCCTGGAGAAGACAGGCCTACGAGCAGTACTTC.

The V and J genes are TRBV6-2 or TRBV6-3 and TRBJ2-7; 9 nucleotides align to TRBD2. This CDR3 has 13 amino acids. Germline V gives CDR1 MNHEY, CDR2 SVGEGT. The V gene end was trimmed by 4 bases and the J gene end by 5 bases; junction bases not matched to a gene: 3. The CDR3 region has the DNA TGTGCCAGCAGTTGGCGGGAGGGCCACGAGCAGTACTTC. The encoded protein is CASSWREGHEQYF.

V usage is TRBV24-1 and J usage is TRBJ2-1, with TRBD1 identical over 7 bases. The CDR3 length is 16 residues. Germline V gene lookup returns CDR1 KGHDR and CDR2 SFDVKD. The trim removed 2 bases at V and 4 bases at J, leaving 7 bases unmatched. In DNA, the CDR3 is TGTGCCACCAGTGATTCAGGCAGGGGGTCTTACAATGAGCAGTTCTTC. This sequence encodes CATSDSGRGSYNEQFF.

The chain is built from TRBV2 and TRBJ1-2; a weak D match, TRBD1 (6 bases). Trimming removed 5 bases at V and 0 bases at J, with 16 bases between. CDR3 length equals 16 residues. The germline V gene has CDR1 SNHLY and CDR2 FYNNEI. CDR3 sequence: CASSPPTRGPNYGYTF. Written as DNA, the CDR3 is TGTGCCAGCAGTCCCCCCACCAGGGGACCTAACTATGGCTACACCTTC.

The V and J genes are TRBV5-1 and TRBJ2-7; D possibly corresponds to TRBD2 (6 bases). The V end lost 7 bases, the J end lost 0 bases, and 20 bases lay between the germline ends. Germline V gene data show CDR1 as SGHRS and CDR2 as YFSETQ. This CDR3 spans 16 amino acids. This CDR3 reads CASGSPEGAVSYEQYF. In nucleotides, the CDR3 is TGCGCCAGCGGATCCCCGGAGGGAGCGGTCTCCTACGAGCAGTACTTC.

V and J are TRBV2 and TRBJ1-1; TRBD1 might be the D (5 bases). V lost 1 base and J 3 bases, leaving 18 bases between the germline ends. CDR1 SNHLY and CDR2 FYNNEI come from the germline V gene. This CDR3 has 17 residues. CDR3 coding DNA: TGTGCCAGCAGTGAAGGGTGGGGGAGGGCCTATGACACTGAAGCTTTCTTT. Translation: CASSEGWGRAYDTEAFF.

The count of this clone is one. This chain connects TRBV24-1 to TRBJ2-2, with TRBD1 matching 8 bases. The CDR3 totals 15 residues. Per germline, CDR1 KGHDR and CDR2 SFDVKD. The junction had 8 bases not matched to a gene; V was cut back by 8 bases and J by 4 bases. CDR3 loop: CATNPGTGPTGELFF. For the CDR3, the DNA is TGTGCCACCAACCCCGGGACAGGCCCCACCGGGGAGCTGTTTTTT.